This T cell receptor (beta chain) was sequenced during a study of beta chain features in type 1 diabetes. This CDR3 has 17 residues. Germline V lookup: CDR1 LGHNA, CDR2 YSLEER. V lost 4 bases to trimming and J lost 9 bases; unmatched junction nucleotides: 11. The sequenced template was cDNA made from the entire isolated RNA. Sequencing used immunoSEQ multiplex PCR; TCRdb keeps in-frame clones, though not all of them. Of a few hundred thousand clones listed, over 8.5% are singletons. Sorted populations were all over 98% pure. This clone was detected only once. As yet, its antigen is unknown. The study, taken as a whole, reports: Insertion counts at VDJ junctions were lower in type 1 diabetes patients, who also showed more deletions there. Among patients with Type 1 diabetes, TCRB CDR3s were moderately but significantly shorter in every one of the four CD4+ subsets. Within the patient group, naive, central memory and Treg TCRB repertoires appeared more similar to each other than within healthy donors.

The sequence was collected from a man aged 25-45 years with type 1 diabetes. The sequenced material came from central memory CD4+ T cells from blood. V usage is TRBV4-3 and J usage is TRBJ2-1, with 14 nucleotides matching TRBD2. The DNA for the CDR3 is TGCGCCAGCAGCCTGGAACGACAAGGACTAGCGGGAGGTGAGCAGTTCTTC. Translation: CASSLERQGLAGGEQFF.